This T cell receptor beta chain was found in a study of cytomegalovirus exposure and HLA in healthy donors. Study-level results: A later analysis showed TCR association rates differing by HLA locus, peaking at DRB1 and lowest at HLA-C. A missense variant in DCLRE1C was later tied to TCR beta V- and J-gene trimming.

CDR1 and CDR2 from the germline V gene are SQVTM and ANQGSEA. This CDR3 has 15 residues. V was clipped by 6 bases and J by 3 bases; unmatched bases: 13. On this clone: The target antigen is unknown.

Vbeta (60) and Jbeta (13) primers were used in the PCR. Only in-frame clones appear in the TCRdb table, and some are missing; sequencing was by immunoSEQ multiplex PCR. The profile shows some 130,000 clones, about 74% of them singletons. The TCR comes from a woman in her sixties or seventies in good health and CMV-seronegative. The rearrangement links TRBV29-1 to TRBJ2-7, with TRBD2 identical over 8 bases. The sample was PBMCs. CDR3 nucleotide sequence: TGCAGCGTCTACGCGGGACTAGAAACTCTCTACGAGCAGTACTTC. Translating it yields CSVYAGLETLYEQYF.